These 16 T cell receptor beta chains came from one sample sequenced in a study of blood T cells in healthy people across ages. Next came a second PCR, run for about 7 to 12 cycles, which used a sample-barcoded 5' primer along with a J-beta primer mix. TCRdb called the 5' RACE reads again in MiXCR, with one record for every CDR3 protein. The sample yields about 590,000 distinct CDR3 sequences, approximately 30% seen once. Sequenced material: blood. The source of these receptors is a woman of 80 years or more in good health.

Only a few counts were recorded for this clonotype. The J gene is TRBJ1-6, the V gene TRBV7-2; a weak D match, TRBD1 (5 bases). Trimming took off 1 base at V and 5 bases at J, with 12 bases between the two ends. Germline assignment: CDR1 SGHTA and CDR2 FQGNSA. This CDR3 region has 16 residues. The CDR3 nucleotides are TGTGCCAGCAGCTTAGGGAGGGGCTGGGATAATTCACCCCTCCACTTT. This gives the protein CASSLGRGWDNSPLHF.

Of note for this clonotype: A much larger clonotype is one base distant, so this may be a read error. CDR3 sequence (DNA): TGCGCCAGCAGGCGTACGGTGAATCTCTACGAGCAGTACTTC. Translation gives CASRRTVNLYEQYF. The chain links TRBV4-3 to TRBJ2-7; D ambiguous. The CDR3 contains 14 residues. The V and J ends lost 6 bases and 3 bases respectively, with 15 bases between them. Germline CDR1 is LGHNA and CDR2 is YSLEER.

CDR3 sequence: CASSQGQFANSPLHF. In DNA, the CDR3 is TGCGCCAGCAGCCAGGGACAGTTCGCCAATTCACCCCTCCACTTT. This chain joins TRBV4-1 and TRBJ1-6; 7 positions match TRBD1. CDR3 length equals 15 residues. Germline lookup yields CDR1 MGHRA and CDR2 YSYEKL. J lost 7 bases, V lost 3 bases, and 6 bases had no gene match.

This clonotype was counted a few times. This rearrangement joins TRBV7-2 to TRBJ1-4, with D unclear. This CDR3 spans 15 amino acids. Trimming removed 5 bases at V and 8 bases at J, with 18 bases between. Germline V lookup: CDR1 SGHTA, CDR2 FQGNSA. CDR3 region: CASSEDGRQAEKLFF. CDR3 nucleotides: TGTGCCAGCAGCGAAGACGGACGGCAGGCGGAAAAACTGTTTTTT.

This clonotype was detected ten times or more. J is TRBJ2-7 and V is TRBV5-1; 7 nucleotides agree with TRBD1. Germline V CDR1 and CDR2: SGHRS, YFSETQ. V trimming: 0 bases; J trimming: 2 bases; junction bases outside the gene matches: 2. CDR3 length: 14 amino acids. The CDR3 loop reads CASSLDRGTYEQYF. The CDR3 nucleotides are TGCGCCAGCAGCTTGGACAGGGGAACCTACGAGCAGTACTTC.

This clonotype has ten or more counts. The CDR3 here is CASSFRQGNTEAFF. CDR3 sequence (DNA): TGTGCCAGCAGCTTTAGACAGGGAAACACTGAAGCTTTCTTT. V and J are TRBV7-2 and TRBJ1-1; 7 bases line up with TRBD1. Germline loops: CDR1 SGHTA, CDR2 FQGNSA. The V gene end was trimmed by 3 bases and the J gene end by 2 bases; junction bases not matched to a gene: 3. CDR3 length equals 14 residues. Full variable domain (missing parts from reference TRBV7-2 and TRBJ1-1): GAGVSQSPSNKVTEKGKDVELRCDPISGHTALYWYRQSLGQGLEFLIYFQGNSAPDKSGLPSDRFSAERTGGSVSTLTIQRTQQEDSAVYLCASSFRQGNTEAFFGQGTRLTVV.

There are a few counts of this clonotype. The V call is TRBV29-1, the J call TRBJ1-3; 9 bases fit TRBD1. CDR1 SQVTM and CDR2 ANQGSEA come from the germline V gene. The V segment lost 7 bases and the J segment 0 bases; nucleotides outside the gene matches: 7. CDR3 size: 15 residues. The CDR3 reads CSARTGESSGNTIYF. The CDR3 coding sequence is TGCAGCGCGCGGACAGGGGAGAGCTCTGGAAACACCATATATTTT.

This clonotype has ten or more counts. The rearrangement uses TRBV20-1 and TRBJ1-2; no definite D call. Germline V gene sequence: CDR1 DFQATT, CDR2 SNEGSKA (reference sequence). This CDR3 has 12 amino acids. Trimming left V 1 base short and J 7 bases short, with 10 bases between. The CDR3 bases are TGCAGTGCTAGAGGTTTAAGTGGTGGCTACACCTTC. Protein sequence: CSARGLSGGYTF.

The table lists this clonotype with many counts. The chain combines TRBV29-1 with TRBJ2-5; D might be TRBD2 (5 bases). The CDR3 loop spans 13 amino acids. Trimming took off 6 bases at V and 3 bases at J, with 14 bases between the two ends. Germline V gene sequence: CDR1 SQVTM, CDR2 ANQGSEA. CDR3 region: CSVRRTEKETQYF. Here the CDR3 DNA reads TGCAGCGTCAGGAGGACGGAGAAAGAGACCCAGTACTTC.

This clonotype occurred many times. The chain joins TRBV5-1 to TRBJ2-7, with D possibly being TRBD1 (5 bases). Trimming shortened V by 2 bases and J by 2 bases, and 11 bases separated the two germline ends. The CDR3 has 14 residues. Germline V gene data show CDR1 as SGHRS and CDR2 as YFSETQ. For the CDR3, the DNA is TGCGCCAGCAGCTTTGGACACGGAGCCTACGAGCAGTACTTC. Protein product: CASSFGHGAYEQYF.

This clonotype was picked up many times. The rearrangement links TRBV5-5 to TRBJ2-3; no clear D gene. The V and J ends lost 3 bases and 0 bases respectively, with 8 bases between them. The germline gives CDR1 SGHKS, CDR2 YYEKEE (reference sequence). The CDR3 loop spans 14 amino acids. The DNA for the CDR3 is TGTGCCAGCAGCTACCTAAGTAGCACAGATACGCAGTATTTT. Translation: CASSYLSSTDTQYF.

At least ten counts were recorded for this clonotype. The V call is TRBV20-1, the J call TRBJ1-5, with D perhaps matching TRBD1 (5 bases). Trimming stripped 5 bases from V and 4 bases from J, with 15 bases between. This CDR3 region has 14 residues. CDR1 and CDR2 (germline): DFQATT, SNEGSKA (reference sequence). The CDR3 loop reads CSASTERWNQPQHF. The CDR3 DNA reads as TGCAGTGCTTCGACAGAGAGGTGGAATCAGCCCCAGCATTTT.

This clonotype was seen a handful of times. This chain connects TRBV27 to TRBJ1-2, with 7 bases fitting TRBD1. The CDR3 runs to 15 residues. Germline V gene lookup returns CDR1 MNHEY and CDR2 SMNVEV (reference sequence). V trimming: 10 bases; J trimming: 2 bases; junction bases outside the gene matches: 13. Written as DNA, the CDR3 is TGTGCCACTCGAGAACAGGGGAGGAAAAACTATGGCTACACCTTC. As protein: CATREQGRKNYGYTF.

The chain employs TRBV5-1 and TRBJ1-1, with 7 bases fitting TRBD1. V gave up 0 bases and J gave up 4 bases; unmatched junction bases: 3. This CDR3 contains 14 residues. Germline V gene sequence: CDR1 SGHRS, CDR2 YFSETQ. CDR3 amino acids: CASSLAHRGTEAFF. CDR3 bases: TGCGCCAGCAGCTTGGCCCACAGGGGCACTGAAGCTTTCTTT. The variable domain in full, with the rest retrieved from reference TRBV5-1 and TRBJ1-1, is KAGVTQTPRYLIKTRGQQVTLSCSPISGHRSVSWYQQTPGQGLQFLFEYFSETQRNKGNFPGRFSGRQFSNSRSEMNVSTLELGDSALYLCASSLAHRGTEAFFGQGTRLTVV.

Written as DNA, the CDR3 is TGTGCCAGCAGTCTAAGGATCGGGGACGGCTACACCTTC. Amino acids: CASSLRIGDGYTF. The chain joins TRBV27 to TRBJ1-2, with D possibly being TRBD1 (5 bases). The CDR3 covers 13 residues. V was cut by 5 bases and J by 8 bases, with 15 bases left in between. Germline CDR1 MNHEY, CDR2 SMNVEV (reference sequence).

This clonotype was counted between two and nine times. V and J are TRBV27 and TRBJ2-3, with 7 bases that match TRBD1. The CDR3 extends over 20 amino acids. The V gene end was trimmed by 7 bases and the J gene end by 3 bases; junction bases not matched to a gene: 25. Germline V gene lookup returns CDR1 MNHEY and CDR2 SMNVEV (reference sequence). The CDR3 DNA follows: TGTGCCAGCATCCCCTATCCCTTTATGGGGCCAGGGGGAGTTACAGATACGCAGTATTTT. This gives the protein CASIPYPFMGPGGVTDTQYF.